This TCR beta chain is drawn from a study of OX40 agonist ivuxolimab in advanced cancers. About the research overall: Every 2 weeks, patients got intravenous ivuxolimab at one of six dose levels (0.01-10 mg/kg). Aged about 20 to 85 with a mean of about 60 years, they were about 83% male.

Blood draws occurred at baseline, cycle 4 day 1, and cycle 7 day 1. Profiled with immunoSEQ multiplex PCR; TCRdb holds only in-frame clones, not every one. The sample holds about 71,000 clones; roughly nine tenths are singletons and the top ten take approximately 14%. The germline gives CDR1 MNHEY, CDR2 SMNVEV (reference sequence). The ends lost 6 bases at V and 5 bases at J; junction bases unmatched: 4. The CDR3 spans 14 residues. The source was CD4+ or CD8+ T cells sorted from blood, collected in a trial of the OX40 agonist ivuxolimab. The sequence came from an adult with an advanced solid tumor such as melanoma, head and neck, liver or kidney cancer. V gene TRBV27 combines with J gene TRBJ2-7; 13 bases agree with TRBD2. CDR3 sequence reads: CASSQTSGRNEQYF. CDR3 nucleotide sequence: TGTGCCAGCAGCCAGACTAGCGGGAGGAACGAGCAGTACTTC.